This TCR beta chain was recorded in a study of T-cell reconstitution after alpha-beta-depleted transplantation in children (TCRdb year 2016). Regarding the study in general: T-cell immune reconstitution after TCRalphabeta/CD19-depleted allogeneic hematopoietic cell transplantation in children was quantitatively tracked in the study by means of TCR repertoire profiling.

The library was built by means of PCR. The instrument given in TCRdb is Illumina HiSeq 2500. TCR library preparation used molecular barcoding, with unique molecular identifiers applied to normalize quantification of the TCRbeta repertoire. Using fastp trimming at Q25 and MiXCR clonotype assembly, TCRdb reanalyzed the public sequencing data and kept in-frame beta chains. Rows with one shared CDR3 protein collapse into an entry with the most common genes and DNA. The sample table contains about 200,000 distinct CDR3 sequences; only one count was recorded for 13% to 15% of them. The ten largest clones add up to about 12% of the sample. About this clonotype: Its antigen has not been determined. No base quality values were provided; no much bigger clone lies one nucleotide off.

The specimen was PBMCs from the stem cell graft donor, collected from the stem cell graft. The source is a human donor who donated a stem cell graft to a child with acute lymphoblastic leukemia.

The CDR3 corresponds to CASIEETDPTEAFF. The base sequence is TGTGCCAGCATCGAAGAGACAGACCCCACTGAAGCTTTCTTT. The chain employs TRBV6-2 or TRBV6-3 and TRBJ1-1; TRBD1 is perhaps the D gene, given 5 matching bases. There are 14 amino acids in the CDR3, from cysteine to phenylalanine inclusive. Only CDR3 DNA remains: 42 bases, in frame from the first base. The germline V gene sets CDR1 to MNHEY and CDR2 to SVGEGT. Deletion took 7 bases off V and 4 bases off J, with a span of 16 bases between the germline ends.